Listed below are T cell receptor beta chains from one sample, sequenced in a study of blood T cells in healthy people across ages. TCRdb re-analysed the 5' RACE reads in MiXCR, keeping a single row per CDR3 protein. In the table there are around 1,100,000 distinct CDR3 sequences, roughly two fifths of which are singletons. The sample comprised blood. The receptors here all came from a man younger than 35 in good health. Each CDR3 is given with its conserved first and last residue. The D gene is left open where the match is weak. Rows give clone size only sometimes, using once, few, many, or a class for an expanded clone.

D gene	V gene	J gene	clone size	CDR3 DNA	CDR3 protein
-	TRBV6-6	TRBJ2-7	-	TGTGCCAGCAGTTATGGAGGGTTTTTGTCTTACGAGCAGTACTTC	CASSYGGFLSYEQYF
-	TRBV6-6	TRBJ1-2	-	TGTGCCAGCAGTTCGTACACGGACGGTAACTATGGCTACACCTTC	CASSSYTDGNYGYTF
-	TRBV12-3/TRBV12-4	TRBJ2-7	-	TGTGCCAGCAGTACCCGGCACGGGCAGGGAATCTACGAGCGGTACTTC	CASSTRHGQGIYERYF
-	TRBV14	TRBJ2-5	once	TGTGCCAGCAGCCAAGATACAGGGAGCCAAGAGACCCAGTACTTC	CASSQDTGSQETQYF
TRBD2	TRBV9	TRBJ2-5	-	TGTGCCAGCAGCGTGGCGAGCGGGGCCTCCAAGGATCAAGAGACCCAGTACTTC	CASSVASGASKDQETQYF
-	TRBV7-2	TRBJ1-4	few	TGTGCCAGCAGCCAACAGGAGGACAATGAAAAACTGTTTTTT	CASSQQEDNEKLFF
-	TRBV14	TRBJ2-5	many	TGTGCCAGCACGCGGTCGACCCAGTACTTC	CASTRSTQYF
TRBD2	TRBV4-2	TRBJ2-3	-	TGTGCCAGCAGCCAAGGGACTAGCGGGGGGGGATATACGCAGTATTTT	CASSQGTSGGGYTQYF
-	TRBV7-2	TRBJ2-1	-	TGTGCCAGCAGCTGGCAAGGAGGGCCCTACAATGAGCAGTTCTTC	CASSWQGGPYNEQFF
-	TRBV13	TRBJ2-7	-	TGTGCCAGCAGGATGGCGTCCTACAATGAGCAGTACTTC	CASRMASYNEQYF